This entry concerns a single T cell receptor beta chain. The sample is drawn from a study of blood T cell repertoires in COVID-19. The wider study: COVID-19 samples collected from the United States, Italy and Spain covered acute and convalescent phases. T cells, B-cell-depleted T cells, or PBMCs supplied cDNA or gDNA.

The V segment lost 1 base and the J segment 7 bases; nucleotides outside the gene matches: 4. This CDR3 has 15 amino acids. CDR1 SGHTA and CDR2 FQGNSA come from the germline V gene. Original processing methods: From reference gene primer amplification, estimates of nucleated cell counts were derived. The assay was immunoSEQ multiplex PCR, and TCRdb's table has in-frame clones only and misses some. V and J calls and clone size are given by that table; D and trimming were obtained from the DNA. The table lists some 74,000 clones, roughly 80% of them singletons, with over 40% in the top ten. Sequencing input: peripheral blood. The TCR originated in a man at least 80 years old with acute or convalescent COVID-19. The chain combines TRBV7-2 with TRBJ1-4, with 9 positions matching TRBD1. This CDR3 reads CASSLGNRGREKLFF. In DNA, the CDR3 is TGTGCCAGCAGCTTAGGCAACAGGGGGCGTGAAAAACTGTTTTTT.